These 5 T cell receptor beta chains were sequenced from one sample in a study of PD-1 blockade in classical Hodgkin lymphoma. Assay used: immunoSEQ multiplex PCR; TCRdb lists only in-frame clones, some missing. Altogether 900 to 950 clones are present, about 80% being singletons, with the ten largest covering around a third. Every patient had relapsed following autologous stem cell transplantation, and cohorts differed in brentuximab vedotin exposure. Applied to thawed PBMCs, magnetic negative selection was the method used to isolate CD8+ T cells. This sample comprised CD8+ T cells from blood, obtained at baseline. Receptors originate from a human donor with classical Hodgkin lymphoma.

The chain couples TRBV5-3 to TRBJ2-5, with D hard to call. The J call is uncertain, as TRBJ2-7 better fits the DNA end. TRBV5-3 belongs to the ORF category, with a function that is uncertain. CDR3 length: 12 residues. The CDR3 protein is CARSSSLCEQYF. As DNA, the CDR3 is TGTGCCAGAAGCTCGAGCCTATGCGAGCAGTACTTC.

The chain joins TRBV6-1 to TRBJ1-2; D remains unclear. V was cut by 0 bases and J by 8 bases, with 4 bases left in between. CDR1 is MNHNS and CDR2 is SASEGT in the germline V gene. The CDR3 contains 11 residues. CDR3 sequence (DNA): TGTGCCAGCAGTGAAGCGTGGGGCTACACCTTC. This translates into CASSEAWGYTF.

The chain links TRBV29-1 to TRBJ2-2; 9 nucleotides agree with TRBD2. CDR3 length: 15 residues. Germline CDR1 and CDR2: SQVTM and ANQGSEA. V dropped 0 bases and J dropped 6; count of bases not matched to a gene: 5. CDR3 sequence: CSVEDPGGRAGELFF. The DNA of the CDR3 is TGCAGCGTTGAAGATCCGGGCGGGAGGGCCGGGGAGCTGTTTTTT.

This sequence joins TRBV6-6 and TRBJ2-1; tentatively, D is TRBD1 (6 bases). This CDR3 is built from 15 residues. Germline CDR1 is MNHNY and CDR2 is SVGAGI (reference sequence). V was cut by 6 bases and J by 5 bases, with 17 bases left in between. CDR3 sequence (DNA): TGTGCCAGCAGCCCACAGGGACGAGAAGACAATGAGCAGTTCTTC. It codes for CASSPQGREDNEQFF.

The sample holds one count of this clone. This sequence joins TRBV2 and TRBJ2-5, with TRBD2 identical over 10 bases. Germline CDR1 reads SNHLY; CDR2 reads FYNNEI. CDR3 length: 14 amino acids. V dropped 5 bases and J dropped 5; count of bases not matched to a gene: 5. CDR3 DNA sequence: TGTGCCAGCAGTCCCGTACTAGCGGGGGAGACCCAGTACTTC. Translated: CASSPVLAGETQYF.